Below, 31 T cell receptor beta chains from the same sample are listed, as sequenced in a study of blood T cell repertoires in COVID-19. The repertoire was sequenced with immunoSEQ multiplex PCR; TCRdb's copy has only in-frame clones and lacks some. The sample shows about 44,000 clones, roughly nine tenths of them seen only once. Sequenced sample: peripheral blood. These receptors were collected from an older man with active COVID-19.

V and J are TRBV5-1 and TRBJ2-2; 7 bases fit TRBD2. CDR3 size: 15 residues. Germline lookup yields CDR1 SGHRS and CDR2 YFSETQ. The trim removed 7 bases at V and 1 base at J, leaving 7 bases unmatched. CDR3 in amino acids: CASRKPGGNTGELFF. The CDR3 DNA is TGCGCCAGCCGAAAGCCGGGGGGGAACACCGGGGAGCTGTTTTTT.

V gene TRBV28 combines with J gene TRBJ1-1, with D perhaps matching TRBD1 (5 bases). Trimming cost V 2 bases and J 11 bases, with 15 bases left between them. The CDR3 sequence is 13 residues long. The germline gives CDR1 MDHEN, CDR2 SYDVKM. CDR3 DNA sequence: TGTGCCAGCAGTTTAGGAGGGGCCGGATTTGCTTTCTTT. It specifies CASSLGGAGFAFF.

This chain joins TRBV15 and TRBJ1-4; the D is unclear. CDR1 is LNHNV, CDR2 YYDKDF, per germline (reference sequence). V was clipped by 0 bases and J by 6 bases, with 11 bases between them. This CDR3 is built from 15 residues. CDR3 nucleotides: TGTGCCACCAGCAGAGATCGGAGGACTGATGAAAAACTGTTTTTT. This gives the protein CATSRDRRTDEKLFF.

The rearrangement uses TRBV11-2 and TRBJ1-2; 8 bases agree with TRBD1. Germline CDR1 reads SGHAT; CDR2 reads FQNNGV. CDR3 length: 14 amino acids. Trimming removed 1 base from V and 8 bases from J; junction bases left unmatched: 6. The CDR3 sequence: CASSLAGGAGGYTF. The CDR3 coding sequence is TGTGCCAGCAGCTTAGCAGGGGGCGCGGGAGGCTACACCTTC.

The rearrangement links TRBV5-4 to TRBJ2-1, with 11 bases matching TRBD2. Germline CDR1 SGHNT, CDR2 YYREEE (reference sequence). The CDR3 is made up of 15 amino acids. V shed 4 bases, J shed 7 bases, and the junction held 7 bases outside the gene matches. The CDR3 loop is CASSISGGALNEQFF. The CDR3 DNA reads as TGTGCCAGCAGCATTAGCGGGGGGGCCTTGAATGAGCAGTTCTTC. The whole variable domain, filled in from reference TRBV5-4 and TRBJ2-1, reads ETGVTQSPTHLIKTRGQQVTLRCSSQSGHNTVSWYQQALGQGPQFIFQYYREEENGRGNFPPRFSGLQFPNYSSELNVNALELDDSALYLCASSISGGALNEQFFGPGTRLTVL.

The chain combines TRBV11-2 with TRBJ1-5, with D possibly matching TRBD1 (6 bases). Germline CDR1 is SGHAT and CDR2 is FQNNGV. The CDR3 sequence is 15 residues long. Between the trimmed V and J ends, which lost 5 bases and 0 bases, there was a span of 11 bases. CDR3 loop: CASSPGQFSNQPQHF. CDR3 bases: TGTGCCAGCAGCCCCGGACAGTTTAGCAATCAGCCCCAGCATTTT.

The V call is TRBV7-6, the J call TRBJ1-1; the D is unclear. The germline V gene encodes CDR1 SGHVS and CDR2 FNYEAQ. V shed 6 bases and J shed 8 bases, with 10 bases lying between them. The CDR3 is 11 amino acids. The DNA for the CDR3 is TGTGCCAGCAGTCCGGGTTCCGAAGCTTTCTTT. It is translated as CASSPGSEAFF.

This clone was seen just once. This chain connects TRBV28 to TRBJ2-1; maybe TRBD2 (5 bases). V shed 5 bases and J shed 14 bases, with 22 bases lying between them. The CDR3 is made up of 14 amino acids. Germline V gene data show CDR1 as MDHEN and CDR2 as SYDVKM. The CDR3 sequence: CASSTISPGKSEFF. For the CDR3, the DNA is TGTGCCAGCAGTACCATCAGTCCCGGGAAATCCGAGTTCTTC.

This chain uses TRBV3-1 (or the pseudogene TRBV3-2) with TRBJ2-2, with D possibly TRBD1 on 5 matching bases. V gave up 4 bases and J gave up 5 bases, with 8 bases separating them. This CDR3 region has 13 residues. Per the germline V gene, CDR1 is LGHDT and CDR2 is YNNKEL (reference sequence). CDR3 DNA: TGTGCCAGCAGCCTCAGGGCTACCGGGGAGCTGTTTTTT. Its protein product is CASSLRATGELFF.

The chain recombines TRBV3-1 (or the pseudogene TRBV3-2) with TRBJ1-1; TRBD1 might be the D (5 bases). This CDR3 is built from 14 residues. Germline CDR1 and CDR2: LGHDT and YNNKEL (reference sequence). V was clipped by 6 bases and J by 10 bases, with 21 bases between them. CDR3 DNA sequence: TGTGCCAGCAGTCCCGGGAGGGGTAAGGTTGGAGCTTTCTTT. Its protein is CASSPGRGKVGAFF.

J is TRBJ1-2 and V is TRBV6-4; TRBD1 agrees at 7 bases. Looked up from germline, CDR1 is MRHNA and CDR2 is SNTAGT. CDR3 length: 15 amino acids. Trimming at V came to 0 bases and at J to 6 bases, leaving 7 bases not matched to a gene. As DNA, the CDR3 is TGTGCCAGCAGTGACTCTAGAGGGACAGACAATGGCTACACCTTC. Residues: CASSDSRGTDNGYTF.

This clone was seen more than once but under ten times. V usage is TRBV28 and J usage is TRBJ1-5; D gene unclear. This CDR3 region has 12 residues. Germline assignment: CDR1 MDHEN and CDR2 SYDVKM. Trimming pared 6 bases from V and 4 bases from J, leaving 7 bases between. The CDR3 loop reads CASRRGNQPQHF. The CDR3 DNA reads as TGTGCCAGCAGGCGAGGGAATCAGCCCCAGCATTTT.

The chain is built from TRBV5-1 and TRBJ2-7; 11 bases match TRBD2. The J segment lost 2 bases and the V segment lost 4 bases, leaving 11 bases of the junction unmatched. This CDR3 has 17 amino acids. Germline values: CDR1 SGHRS, CDR2 YFSETQ. CDR3 residues: CASSPGTLAGGPYEQYF. The CDR3 coding sequence is TGCGCCAGCAGCCCAGGAACATTAGCGGGGGGGCCCTACGAGCAGTACTTC.

The chain carries TRBV6-5 and TRBJ2-7; D call uncertain. Germline V gene data show CDR1 as MNHEY and CDR2 as SVGAGI. The CDR3 is made up of 16 amino acids. V was cut by 4 bases and J by 0 bases, with 16 bases left in between. The CDR3 is CASSSGPHFSSYEQYF. The CDR3 DNA is TGTGCCAGCAGTTCTGGGCCCCACTTCAGCTCCTACGAGCAGTACTTC.

The CDR3 loop is CASSAVRGGEQYF. CDR3 sequence (DNA): TGTGCCAGCAGTGCCGTGAGGGGGGGGGAGCAGTACTTC. This chain uses TRBV2 with TRBJ2-7; D possibly corresponds to TRBD2 (7 bases). CDR1 is SNHLY and CDR2 is FYNNEI in the germline V gene. Trimming left V 4 bases short and J 7 bases short, with 14 bases between. This CDR3 is built from 13 residues. Using reference TRBV2 and TRBJ2-7 for the parts outside the CDR3, the full variable domain is EPEVTQTPSHQVTQMGQEVILRCVPISNHLYFYWYRQILGQKVEFLVSFYNNEISEKSEIFDDQFSVERPDGSNFTLKIRSTKLEDSAMYFCASSAVRGGEQYFGPGTRLTVT.

The rearrangement links TRBV6-5 to TRBJ2-7, with 10 positions matching TRBD1. The V and J ends lost 7 bases and 7 bases, in that order; junction bases with no gene match: 13. The CDR3 runs 15 residues. The V gene's germline CDR1 is MNHEY and CDR2 SVGAGI. In DNA, the CDR3 is TGTGCCAGCAATCAGGGGGACAGGGGTTTGGGGGAGCAGTACTTC. Its protein is CASNQGDRGLGEQYF.

The rearrangement joins TRBV7-3 to TRBJ2-3, with a tentative D call TRBD1 (5 bases). The CDR3 is 14 amino acids. V was trimmed by 3 bases and J by 2 bases, leaving 9 bases between them. Per the germline V gene, CDR1 is SGHTA and CDR2 is FQGTGA. The CDR3, as DNA: TGTGCCAGCAGCTTTTCAGGGTTCACAGATACGCAGTATTTT. This codes for CASSFSGFTDTQYF.

The gene calls are TRBV4-1 and TRBJ1-1; TRBD1 matches 7 bases. V lost 3 bases, J lost 12 bases, and 13 bases stayed unmatched. Looked up from germline, CDR1 is MGHRA and CDR2 is YSYEKL. This CDR3 region has 14 residues. CDR3 loop: CASSQAVDRVISFF. CDR3 in DNA: TGCGCCAGCAGCCAGGCAGTAGACAGGGTAATATCTTTCTTT.

The chain uses TRBV7-8 and TRBJ2-5; unclear D gene. Germline values: CDR1 SGHVS, CDR2 FQNEAQ. V shed 5 bases and J shed 0 bases, with 7 bases lying between them. There are 13 residues in the CDR3. As DNA, the CDR3 is TGTGCCAGCAGCCCACAGAACCAAGAGACCCAGTACTTC. It is translated as CASSPQNQETQYF.

This clone has a single count. The chain carries TRBV6-5 and TRBJ1-4, with a tentative D call TRBD1 (5 bases). The CDR3 is 14 residues long. V dropped 4 bases and J dropped 7 bases, with 13 bases sitting between them. CDR1 and CDR2 (germline): MNHEY, SVGAGI. The CDR3 DNA reads as TGTGCCAGCAGTTCAGGGAAGGAGGGTGAAAAACTGTTTTTT. This encodes CASSSGKEGEKLFF.

Worth noting for this clone: Its ends do not fully match the called genes, so a read error is possible. As DNA, the CDR3 is TGTGCCAGCAGCCTAGCGGGGGGGAGCACAGATACGCAGTATTTT. It codes for CASSLAGGSTDTQYF. The chain uses TRBV7-9 and TRBJ2-3, with 12 bases lining up with TRBD2. The germline V gene encodes CDR1 SEHNR and CDR2 FQNEAQ (reference sequence). The CDR3 runs 15 residues.

The V call is TRBV9, the J call TRBJ2-3; 9 bases map to TRBD2. J gave up 3 bases and V 4 bases, and 15 bases lay outside the gene matches. Looked up from germline, CDR1 is SGDLS and CDR2 is YYNGEE. CDR3 length equals 18 residues. The CDR3 DNA sequence: TGTGCCAGCAGCCTCAACTTTGATTTAGCGGGGGCGACAGATACGCAGTATTTT. Its translation: CASSLNFDLAGATDTQYF. Complete variable domain (other parts from reference TRBV9 and TRBJ2-3): DSGVTQTPKHLITATGQRVTLRCSPRSGDLSVYWYQQSLDQGLQFLIQYYNGEERAKGNILERFSAQQFPDLHSELNLSSLELGDSALYFCASSLNFDLAGATDTQYFGPGTRLTVL.

The V and J genes are TRBV19 and TRBJ1-1; the D gene is possibly TRBD1 (6 bases). Per the germline V gene, CDR1 is LNHDA and CDR2 is SQIVND (reference sequence). V was trimmed by 5 bases and J by 2 bases, leaving 15 bases between them. This CDR3 region has 15 residues. The CDR3 coding sequence is TGTGCCAGTAGTTCAGGGGAAGAGATTAACACTGAAGCTTTCTTT. Translating gives CASSSGEEINTEAFF. Using reference TRBV19 and TRBJ1-1 for the parts outside the CDR3, the full variable domain is DGGITQSPKYLFRKEGQNVTLSCEQNLNHDAMYWYRQDPGQGLRLIYYSQIVNDFQKGDIAEGYSVSREKKESFPLTVTSAQKNPTAFYLCASSSGEEINTEAFFGQGTRLTVV.

The V call is TRBV19, the J call TRBJ2-7, with 8 bases fitting TRBD1. The CDR3 loop spans 14 amino acids. Germline trimming cut 6 bases from V and 6 bases from J; bases unmatched to any gene: 10. Looked up from germline, CDR1 is LNHDA and CDR2 is SQIVND (reference sequence). The DNA for the CDR3 is TGTGCCAGTAGGAGCCGGACAGGGTCCCTCGAGCAGTACTTC. Its translation: CASRSRTGSLEQYF.

The V call is TRBV11-3, the J call TRBJ2-3; TRBD2 matches at 9 bases. In germline, CDR1 is SGHNT, CDR2 YENEEA. This CDR3 comprises 16 residues. The junction had 4 bases not matched to a gene; V was cut back by 2 bases and J by 1 base. CDR3 region: CASSLRLAGRTDTQYF. CDR3 in DNA: TGTGCCAGCAGCTTAAGGCTAGCGGGGCGCACAGATACGCAGTATTTT.

V gene TRBV19 combines with J gene TRBJ1-2; D is uncertain. Trimming cost V 7 bases and J 0 bases, with 12 bases left between them. Germline loops: CDR1 LNHDA, CDR2 SQIVND (reference sequence). CDR3 length: 14 residues. The CDR3 here is CASTLAGSNYGYTF. CDR3 DNA: TGTGCCAGTACTTTGGCAGGATCTAACTATGGCTACACCTTC.

The gene calls are TRBV6-1 and TRBJ1-2, with D perhaps matching TRBD1 (5 bases). V was pared by 1 base and J by 4 bases, with 13 bases between. CDR3 length equals 15 residues. Germline loops: CDR1 MNHNS, CDR2 SASEGT. The CDR3 DNA follows: TGTGCCAGCAGTGAAGGTAGTCAGGGCGTCTATGGCTACACCTTC. Translation: CASSEGSQGVYGYTF.

This chain links TRBV19 with TRBJ1-1, with no clear D. Trimming cost V 4 bases and J 3 bases, with 15 bases left between them. The germline CDR1 and CDR2 sequences are LNHDA and SQIVND (reference sequence). This CDR3 has 15 residues. DNA of the CDR3: TGTGCCAGTAGTACAGCGTCTGGGTACGACACTGAAGCTTTCTTT. Its translation: CASSTASGYDTEAFF.

The CDR3 spells CAISDAGASSYNEQFF. The CDR3 nucleotides read TGTGCCATCAGTGACGCGGGGGCTAGCTCCTACAATGAGCAGTTCTTC. The chain carries TRBV10-3 and TRBJ2-1, with D perhaps matching TRBD2 (7 bases). Germline V gives CDR1 ENHRY, CDR2 SYGVKD. The CDR3 has 16 residues. V shed 3 bases and J shed 0 bases, with 12 bases lying between them.

The V and J genes are TRBV5-1 and TRBJ2-1; 12 bases map to TRBD2. After removal of 3 bases from V and 8 bases from J, the junction contained 6 bases not matched to a gene. Germline CDR1 and CDR2: SGHRS and YFSETQ. The length of the CDR3 is 15 residues. The CDR3 sequence is CASSSLLAGGDEQFF. CDR3 DNA: TGCGCCAGCAGCTCCTTACTAGCGGGGGGCGATGAGCAGTTCTTC.

The chain uses TRBV7-9 and TRBJ1-4, with D maybe TRBD1 (5 bases). From germline, CDR1 is SEHNR and CDR2 FQNEAQ (reference sequence). The CDR3 runs to 14 residues. With 1 base removed from V and 7 bases from J, the gap between germline ends came to 10 bases. The CDR3 here is CASSLEGLGEKLFF. The CDR3 DNA is TGTGCCAGCAGCTTAGAGGGGCTAGGTGAAAAACTGTTTTTT.